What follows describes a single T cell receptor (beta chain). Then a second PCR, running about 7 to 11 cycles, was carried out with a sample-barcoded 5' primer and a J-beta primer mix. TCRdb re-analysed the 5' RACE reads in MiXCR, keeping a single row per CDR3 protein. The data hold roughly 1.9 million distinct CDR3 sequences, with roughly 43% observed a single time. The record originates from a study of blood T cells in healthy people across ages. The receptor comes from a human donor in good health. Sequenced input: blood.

The CDR3 DNA follows: TGTGCCAGCAGTTCCCGGGAGACTAGCACAGATACGCAGTATTTT. Translation gives CASSSRETSTDTQYF. V gene TRBV27 combines with J gene TRBJ2-3, with D possibly TRBD2 on 6 matching bases. The V end lost 4 bases, the J end lost 0 bases, and 11 bases lay between the germline ends. The CDR3 is 15 residues long. The germline CDR1 and CDR2 sequences are MNHEY and SMNVEV (reference sequence).